One sample yielded the 28 T cell receptor beta chains listed below, sequenced in a study of cytomegalovirus exposure and HLA in healthy donors. Sequencing used immunoSEQ multiplex PCR; TCRdb keeps in-frame clones, though not all of them. The profile shows fewer than 120,000 clones, around nine tenths of them singletons. Sequenced sample: PBMCs. These receptors all come from a woman aged 25 to 45 in good health and CMV-seropositive.

The chain employs TRBV5-6 and TRBJ2-1, with TRBD1 as a possible D gene (6 bases). CDR1 and CDR2 (germline): SGHDT, YYEEEE. The CDR3 consists of 17 residues. Trimming took 1 base from V and 0 from J, leaving 14 bases between them. The CDR3: CASSLPKRGSSYNEQFF. CDR3 coding DNA: TGTGCCAGCAGCTTGCCGAAGAGGGGGAGCTCCTACAATGAGCAGTTCTTC.

The rearrangement links TRBV7-2 to TRBJ2-7; a possible D gene is TRBD2 (6 bases). The CDR3 totals 13 residues. The germline gives CDR1 SGHTA, CDR2 FQGNSA. Trimming left V 5 bases short and J 2 bases short, with 10 bases between. This CDR3 is CASSEGLTYEQYF. In nucleotides, the CDR3 is TGTGCCAGCAGCGAGGGACTCACCTACGAGCAGTACTTC.

This sequence joins TRBV28 and TRBJ2-3, with TRBD2 identical over 10 bases. The CDR3 has 18 residues. The germline gives CDR1 MDHEN, CDR2 SYDVKM. V dropped 2 bases and J dropped 4; count of bases not matched to a gene: 12. Here the CDR3 reads CASSLLAGVLREADTQYF. CDR3 sequence (DNA): TGTGCCAGCAGTTTACTAGCGGGAGTTCTTCGAGAGGCAGATACGCAGTATTTT.

J is TRBJ2-3 and V is TRBV27, with 11 bases identical to TRBD2. Germline trimming cut 7 bases from V and 6 bases from J; bases unmatched to any gene: 9. CDR3 length: 15 amino acids. CDR1 MNHEY and CDR2 SMNVEV come from the germline V gene (reference sequence). The DNA for the CDR3 is TGTGCCAGCACACGGGGACTAGCGGCCCTCGATACGCAGTATTTT. This encodes CASTRGLAALDTQYF.

V is TRBV7-2 and J is TRBJ1-5; D is possibly TRBD1 (5 bases). Germline CDR1 SGHTA, CDR2 FQGNSA. V dropped 1 base and J dropped 7 bases, with 11 bases sitting between them. This CDR3 has 14 amino acids. In DNA, the CDR3 is TGTGCCAGCAGCTTAGGGGGAGGGGCGCAGCCCCAGCATTTT. This codes for CASSLGGGAQPQHF.

The chain recombines TRBV5-1 with TRBJ1-1; 9 bases fit TRBD1. This CDR3 spans 13 amino acids. The V gene's germline CDR1 is SGHRS and CDR2 YFSETQ. V trimming: 3 bases; J trimming: 7 bases; junction bases outside the gene matches: 4. The CDR3 DNA is TGCGCCAGCAGCTCCGCGGACAGGGGTGAAGCTTTCTTT. It is translated as CASSSADRGEAFF.

The V gene is TRBV29-1, the J gene TRBJ2-1; tentatively, D is TRBD2 (5 bases). This CDR3 has 13 residues. Germline CDR1 reads SQVTM; CDR2 reads ANQGSEA. The V gene lost 2 bases and the J gene lost 4 bases, with 9 bases spanning the gap. CDR3 in DNA: TGCAGCGTTGAACCCGGGAAGTACAATGAGCAGTTCTTC. This translates into CSVEPGKYNEQFF.

The chain is built from TRBV5-4 and TRBJ2-5; tentatively, D is TRBD1 (5 bases). The V end lost 4 bases, the J end lost 4 bases, and 8 bases lay between the germline ends. Germline V gives CDR1 SGHNT, CDR2 YYREEE (reference sequence). There are 12 residues in the CDR3. The CDR3 reads CASSPQGETQYF. For the CDR3, the DNA is TGTGCCAGCAGCCCTCAGGGAGAGACCCAGTACTTC.

The CDR3 loop is CASSVGGGLYEQYF. DNA of the CDR3: TGTGCCAGCAGCGTAGGAGGGGGTCTGTACGAGCAGTACTTC. The rearrangement uses TRBV9 and TRBJ2-7; possibly TRBD1 for D (6 bases). Germline CDR1 is SGDLS and CDR2 is YYNGEE. V lost 0 bases and J lost 4, with 11 bases in between. The CDR3 is made up of 14 amino acids.

The CDR3 region has the DNA TGTGCCAGCAGCGCTGGTAGCGGGGGACCCTACGAGCAGTACTTC. This gives the protein CASSAGSGGPYEQYF. This chain connects TRBV7-3 to TRBJ2-7; 9 bases agree with TRBD2. V was clipped by 5 bases and J by 2 bases; unmatched bases: 7. Germline V gives CDR1 SGHTA, CDR2 FQGTGA. CDR3 length: 15 residues.

This clone was counted once. This chain joins TRBV5-1 and TRBJ2-2; possibly TRBD2 for D (6 bases). The V end was cut by 4 bases, the J end by 3 bases, with 13 bases between. The CDR3 has 15 amino acids. Germline V lookup: CDR1 SGHRS, CDR2 YFSETQ. CDR3 sequence: CASSQVAVHTGELFF. In DNA, the CDR3 is TGCGCCAGCAGCCAAGTAGCGGTGCACACCGGGGAGCTGTTTTTT. Based on the CDR3 plus reference TRBV5-1 and TRBJ2-2, the full variable domain is KAGVTQTPRYLIKTRGQQVTLSCSPISGHRSVSWYQQTPGQGLQFLFEYFSETQRNKGNFPGRFSGRQFSNSRSEMNVSTLELGDSALYLCASSQVAVHTGELFFGEGSRLTVL.

The V gene is TRBV20-1, the J gene TRBJ1-2; D remains ambiguous. Trimming pared 5 bases from V and 7 bases from J, leaving 11 bases between. There are 11 residues in the CDR3. Per the germline V gene, CDR1 is DFQATT and CDR2 is SNEGSKA (reference sequence). CDR3 sequence (DNA): TGCAGTGCTTTCGAGGGTTTTGGCTACACCTTC. It yields the protein CSAFEGFGYTF.

The rearrangement links TRBV11-1 to TRBJ2-7, with a weak D call TRBD2 (5 bases). The CDR3 is made up of 13 amino acids. The germline V gene has CDR1 SGHAT and CDR2 FQDESV (reference sequence). Trimming shortened V by 0 bases and J by 9 bases, and 12 bases separated the two germline ends. The CDR3 here is CASSLAGEAPQYF. The CDR3 DNA follows: TGTGCCAGCAGCTTAGCGGGAGAAGCTCCGCAGTACTTC. The whole variable domain, filled in from reference TRBV11-1 and TRBJ2-7, reads EAEVAQSPRYKITEKSQAVAFWCDPISGHATLYWYRQILGQGPELLVQFQDESVVDDSQLPKDRFSAERLKGVDSTLKIQPAELGDSAMYLCASSLAGEAPQYFGPGTRLTVT.

In nucleotides, the CDR3 is TGTGCCAGCAGCCTCGGAGGCAGCTATGGCTACACCTTC. Protein product: CASSLGGSYGYTF. The chain is built from TRBV7-9 and TRBJ1-2; D unresolved. The V end lost 5 bases, the J end lost 4 bases, and 11 bases lay between the germline ends. Germline V gives CDR1 SEHNR, CDR2 FQNEAQ (reference sequence). The CDR3 length is 13 residues.

This sequence joins TRBV5-6 and TRBJ2-2; 7 bases align to TRBD1. Germline assignment: CDR1 SGHDT and CDR2 YYEEEE. There are 17 residues in the CDR3. Trimming cost V 2 bases and J 1 base; bases outside gene matches: 8. The CDR3 here is CASSFLLGTVNTGELFF. Here the CDR3 DNA reads TGTGCCAGCAGCTTTCTGTTGGGGACAGTGAACACCGGGGAGCTGTTTTTT.

V usage is TRBV2 and J usage is TRBJ1-3; the D gene is possibly TRBD1 (6 bases). This CDR3 is 14 amino acids long. CDR1 is SNHLY, CDR2 FYNNEI, per germline. Trimming pared 4 bases from V and 0 bases from J, leaving 7 bases between. The CDR3 is CASSVTGSGNTIYF. In DNA form, the CDR3 reads TGTGCCAGCAGTGTGACAGGCTCTGGAAACACCATATATTTT.

The chain combines TRBV28 with TRBJ2-7, with D maybe TRBD1 (6 bases). CDR3 size: 15 residues. Looked up from germline, CDR1 is MDHEN and CDR2 is SYDVKM. V shed 3 bases and J shed 2 bases, with 14 bases lying between them. The CDR3 DNA reads as TGTGCCAGCAGTTTCCCTTCGACAGGACCCTACGAGCAGTACTTC. This sequence encodes CASSFPSTGPYEQYF.

The chain carries TRBV4-3 and TRBJ2-5; D may be TRBD2 (5 bases). The germline CDR1 and CDR2 sequences are LGHNA and YSLEER. The CDR3 spans 14 residues. Trimming pared 1 base from V and 6 bases from J, leaving 12 bases between. The CDR3 spells CASSQGAPGKTQYF. The CDR3 DNA reads TGCGCCAGCAGCCAAGGCGCTCCCGGGAAGACCCAGTACTTC.

The chain links TRBV27 to TRBJ2-7; TRBD2 matches at 11 bases. CDR1 is MNHEY, CDR2 SMNVEV, per germline (reference sequence). With V trimmed by 3 bases and J by 7 bases, 8 bases remained unmatched. CDR3 length: 15 amino acids. The CDR3, as DNA: TGTGCCAGCAGTTTCATAGCGGGAGGGCCAGGGGAGCAGTACTTC. Amino acid sequence: CASSFIAGGPGEQYF.

CDR3 sequence reads: CASSLSYARIGYTF. The CDR3, as DNA: TGTGCCAGCAGTTTATCGTATGCCAGAATTGGCTACACCTTC. This chain joins TRBV27 and TRBJ1-2; D is undetermined. V lost 0 bases, J lost 7 bases, and 12 bases lay in between. Germline V lookup: CDR1 MNHEY, CDR2 SMNVEV (reference sequence). The CDR3 totals 14 residues.

The rearrangement uses TRBV7-7 and TRBJ2-1; 7 bases fit TRBD2. V was pared by 0 bases and J by 2 bases, with 4 bases of the junction left unmatched. The CDR3 covers 16 residues. Germline V gives CDR1 SSHAT, CDR2 FNYEAQ (reference sequence). Here the CDR3 DNA reads TGTGCCAGCAGCTTAGCCGCTAGCGGTGCCTACAATGAGCAGTTCTTC. Residues: CASSLAASGAYNEQFF.

The gene calls are TRBV6-5 and TRBJ2-1; TRBD1 matches at 7 bases. The CDR3 consists of 13 residues. Germline V gene data show CDR1 as MNHEY and CDR2 as SVGAGI. J was trimmed by 3 bases and V by 6 bases; bases with no gene match: 2. The CDR3 protein is CASSRDSYNEQFF. In DNA form, the CDR3 reads TGTGCCAGCAGCCGGGACAGCTACAATGAGCAGTTCTTC.

V and J are TRBV6-1 and TRBJ1-3; 9 positions agree with TRBD1. CDR3 length: 16 amino acids. Trimming cost V 2 bases and J 10 bases; bases outside gene matches: 12. The germline gives CDR1 MNHNS, CDR2 SASEGT. DNA of the CDR3: TGTGCCAGCAGTGAACTAGGGACAGGGATTTCCCCGACCATATATTTT. This encodes CASSELGTGISPTIYF.

This chain connects TRBV27 to TRBJ2-1, with a tentative D call TRBD2 (7 bases). Per the germline V gene, CDR1 is MNHEY and CDR2 is SMNVEV (reference sequence). The V and J ends lost 6 bases and 7 bases respectively, with 16 bases between them. CDR3 length: 14 residues. The CDR3 here is CASSLRGLANEQFF. The CDR3 bases are TGTGCCAGCAGCTTGCGGGGGCTAGCGAATGAGCAGTTCTTC.

In this sample, this clone turned up once. The genes are TRBV6-1 and TRBJ2-7, with 11 nucleotides matching TRBD1. There are 14 residues in the CDR3. Germline V gene data show CDR1 as MNHNS and CDR2 as SASEGT. Trimming cost V 4 bases and J 5 bases; bases outside gene matches: 4. CDR3 loop: CASSAGTGGDEQYF. CDR3 bases: TGTGCCAGCAGTGCGGGGACAGGGGGTGACGAGCAGTACTTC.

This clone was picked up one time. This rearrangement joins TRBV10-3 to TRBJ2-5, with D hard to call. V lost 6 bases, J lost 0 bases, and 8 bases lay in between. CDR1 ENHRY and CDR2 SYGVKD come from the germline V gene. The CDR3 spans 13 residues. The CDR3 reads CAIRPTDQETQYF. The CDR3 DNA sequence: TGTGCCATCAGGCCTACAGACCAAGAGACCCAGTACTTC.

The genes are TRBV2 and TRBJ1-5, with 7 bases matching TRBD1. The CDR3 contains 16 residues. Germline assignment: CDR1 SNHLY and CDR2 FYNNEI. J was trimmed by 0 bases and V by 0 bases; bases with no gene match: 2. CDR3 sequence (DNA): TGTGCCAGCAGTGAAGCGGGACAGTATAGCAATCAGCCCCAGCATTTT. Residues: CASSEAGQYSNQPQHF.

This chain uses TRBV11-2 with TRBJ1-6, with 7 bases aligning to TRBD1. Germline loops: CDR1 SGHAT, CDR2 FQNNGV. The CDR3 is 18 residues long. Trimming cost V 0 bases and J 7 bases; bases outside gene matches: 12. CDR3 protein: CASSLDLRQGGYNSPLHF. In DNA, the CDR3 is TGTGCCAGCAGCTTAGATCTTCGGCAGGGGGGCTACAATTCACCCCTCCACTTT.